A selection of T cell receptor beta chains follows, all from one sample in a study of shared clonotypes between healthy human individuals. Profiling relied on immunoSEQ multiplex PCR, and the TCRdb table lists in-frame clones only, not all of them. The data contain under 1,900,000 clones, 97% to 99% of them singletons. Sequenced: naive CD4+ T cells sorted from blood. The receptor source for this set is a man aged 25 to 40 in good health. Both conserved end residues are part of each CDR3. A D gene is named only where the DNA matches it firmly. Part of the rows lack a size; the others show once, few, many or a class for expanded clones.

d_gene	abundance	v_gene	len	j_gene	CDR3aa	CDR3nt
TRBD2	-	TRBV28	17	TRBJ2-3	CASSSPGLAGGPDTQYF	TGTGCCAGCAGTTCTCCGGGACTAGCGGGAGGCCCAGATACGCAGTATTTT
TRBD2	-	TRBV29-1	13	TRBJ2-4	CSVSSGTNNIQYF	TGCAGCGTTTCCTCCGGGACTAATAACATTCAGTACTTC
-	-	TRBV7-6	17	TRBJ2-7	CASSLGSGGTLAYEQYF	TGTGCCAGCAGCTTAGGATCTGGGGGCACCTTAGCCTACGAGCAGTACTTC
-	-	TRBV5-1	13	TRBJ2-5	CASSLSPQETQYF	TGCGCCAGCAGCTTATCCCCACAAGAGACCCAGTACTTC
TRBD2	-	TRBV5-6	14	TRBJ2-7	CASSLGRGLYEQYF	TGTGCCAGCAGCTTGGGGCGGGGACTATACGAGCAGTACTTC
-	-	TRBV15	12	TRBJ2-5	CATSRDFVTQYF	TGTGCCACCAGCAGAGATTTTGTGACCCAGTACTTC
TRBD1	-	TRBV20-1	11	TRBJ2-1	CSARGNNEQFF	TGCAGTGCCAGGGGGAACAATGAGCAGTTCTTC
-	-	TRBV7-8	19	TRBJ2-3	CASSPSSPFTSSGTDTQYF	TGTGCCAGCAGCCCATCCTCACCCTTTACTAGCAGCGGCACAGATACGCAGTATTTT
-	-	TRBV5-1	17	TRBJ2-3	CASSYGVDRITLDTQYF	TGCGCCAGCAGCTATGGGGTCGACAGGATTACCTTAGATACGCAGTATTTT
-	-	TRBV5-1	13	TRBJ1-1	CASSLAAGTEAFF	TGCGCCAGCAGCTTGGCGGCTGGTACTGAAGCTTTCTTT
-	-	TRBV21-1	18	TRBJ2-3	CASSKEGPTGGWSDTQYF	TGTGCCAGCAGCAAAGAAGGTCCGACAGGGGGTTGGTCAGATACGCAGTATTTT
-	-	TRBV7-2	14	TRBJ2-7	CASSSQLVVYEQYF	TGTGCCAGCAGCTCCCAACTAGTAGTATACGAGCAGTACTTC
-	-	TRBV5-4	14	TRBJ1-4	CASGALDGDEKLFF	TGTGCCAGCGGTGCCCTAGACGGGGATGAAAAACTGTTTTTT
-	few	TRBV2	14	TRBJ1-5	CASTGRFRGQPQHF	TGTGCTAGCACAGGACGATTTCGGGGTCAGCCCCAGCATTTT
TRBD2	-	TRBV6-6	15	TRBJ2-1	CASSYSRLAGNEQFF	TGTGCCAGCAGTTACTCGAGACTAGCGGGCAATGAGCAGTTCTTC
-	-	TRBV27	13	TRBJ2-7	CASSLGHPYEQYF	TGTGCCAGCAGTTTAGGGCACCCCTACGAGCAGTACTTC
TRBD2	-	TRBV18	17	TRBJ2-7	CASSHQGRGRATYEQYF	TGTGCCAGCTCGCACCAGGGACGCGGGAGGGCCACCTACGAGCAGTACTTC
-	-	TRBV6-1	14	TRBJ2-7	CASSWVRGAYEQYF	TGTGCCAGCAGTTGGGTCAGGGGTGCTTACGAGCAGTACTTC
TRBD2	-	TRBV5-4	15	TRBJ2-5	CASSLMREGGETQYF	TGTGCCAGCAGCTTGATGCGGGAGGGGGGAGAGACCCAGTACTTC
TRBD1	-	TRBV5-3	17	TRBJ2-6	CARSPHRGPSGANVLTF	TGTGCCAGAAGCCCACACAGGGGCCCCAGCGGGGCCAACGTCCTGACTTTC
-	-	TRBV6-1	18	TRBJ1-5	CASSVGVGGSLSNQPQHF	TGTGCCAGCAGTGTCGGGGTCGGCGGCTCTTTGAGCAATCAGCCCCAGCATTTT
-	-	TRBV5-1	16	TRBJ2-5	CASSLVAGKAESTQYF	TGCGCCAGCAGCTTGGTGGCAGGGAAAGCCGAAAGCACCCAGTACTTC
TRBD2	-	TRBV7-2	15	TRBJ2-5	CASSPTSASFGTQYF	TGTGCCAGCAGCCCCACTAGCGCCAGTTTTGGGACCCAGTACTTC
-	-	TRBV5-1	14	TRBJ1-3	CASTKGETGNTIYF	TGCGCCAGCACCAAGGGAGAAACTGGAAACACCATATATTTT
-	-	TRBV5-1	16	TRBJ2-7	CASSQTAGTLSYEQYF	TGCGCCAGCAGCCAGACGGCCGGGACACTCTCCTACGAGCAGTACTTC
-	-	TRBV18	16	TRBJ2-5	CASSRNPGLQLETQYF	TGTGCCAGCTCACGAAACCCGGGCCTCCAGTTGGAGACCCAGTACTTC
-	-	TRBV7-2	13	TRBJ2-3	CASSLSVADTQYF	TGTGCCAGCAGCTTATCTGTAGCAGATACGCAGTATTTT